The present T cell receptor (beta chain) was sequenced within a study of post-analysis software for immune sequencing data. The overall study: Relapsing-remitting, secondary progressive and progressive-relapsing forms made up the multiple sclerosis disease courses. Broader study findings: F-measure co-clustering was strong for batch-matched samples. Patients used about 5 TRBV segments, including TRBV5-6, TRBV5-1 and TRBV20-1, more often than controls. Controls' normalized Chao1 diversity significantly exceeded that of multiple sclerosis patients.

A note on this clonotype: The antigen remains unidentified.

Unique molecular identifiers tagged the TCR beta cDNA libraries. T cells numbering about 0.85 to 11 million yielded cDNA molecules that totaled some 500,000. TCRdb itself ran the PCR reads through MiXCR, one entry per CDR3 protein. The sample shows 750,000 to 950,000 distinct CDR3 sequences, roughly 50% of them seen only once. The germline V gene encodes CDR1 MNHNY and CDR2 SVGAGI (reference sequence). The ends were cut back, 11 bases at V and 2 bases at J, with 15 bases in the middle. This CDR3 comprises 13 residues. This clonotype was sampled from a girl between 10 and 17 years old with multiple sclerosis. Specimen: blood. The chain has TRBV6-6 and TRBJ2-5; D may be TRBD1 or TRBD2 (5 bases each). The CDR3 sequence: CASHGTYQETQYF. The CDR3 bases are TGTGCCTCACACGGGACGTATCAAGAGACCCAGTACTTC.